This T cell receptor beta chain was captured in a study of CD8 T cells in ankylosing spondylitis. TCRdb ran MiXCR on the 5' RACE reads and lists one entry per CDR3 protein. The table lists approximately 540,000 distinct CDR3 sequences, roughly 13% of them singletons. This clonotype came up once. Its antigen remains unidentified. V lost 3 bases to trimming and J lost 6 bases; unmatched junction nucleotides: 3. The CDR3 is 15 residues long. General observations from the study: Clones linked with disease were CD8+ and fairly uncommon in the peripheral blood. The authors reported significant enrichment of disease-linked clones in matched ankylosing spondylitis synovial fluid. Several highly homologous variants made up a TCR beta motif, and this motif appeared characteristic of ankylosing spondylitis blood.

The V and J genes are TRBV12-3 or TRBV12-4 and TRBJ1-6; TRBD1 matches 9 bases. The sample taken for sequencing was blood, either unsorted or a sorted T cell fraction (not recorded which). The TCR comes from a male donor with ankylosing spondylitis. CDR3 in amino acids: CASSFQQGANSPLHF. The CDR3 nucleotides read TGTGCCAGCAGTTTCCAACAGGGGGCTAATTCACCCCTCCACTTT.